This T cell receptor beta chain derives from a study of blood T cell repertoires in COVID-19. Study at large: The United States, Italy and Spain supplied acute and convalescent COVID-19 samples.

Looked up from germline, CDR1 is SGHAT and CDR2 is FQNNGV. CDR3 length: 13 amino acids. The germline V and J ends were trimmed by 3 bases and 8 bases, with 13 bases remaining between them. As originally analysed: Researchers report that nucleated cell counts were estimated from reference gene primer amplification. This table comes from immunoSEQ multiplex PCR, and its TCRdb copy is limited to in-frame clones, with some not included. The D gene and trimming were derived from the DNA, and the V and J assignments and clone size from that table. The profile shows some 57,000 clones, almost 90% of them singletons.

The clonotype was recovered from a man aged 60-69 years with active COVID-19. The V call is TRBV11-2, the J call TRBJ1-2; unclear D gene. The specimen was peripheral blood. The CDR3 nucleotides read TGTGCCAGCAGCTTCTCACCAAAGGAGGGCTACACCTTC. This encodes CASSFSPKEGYTF.